This T cell receptor beta chain was sequenced in a study of blood T cell repertoires in COVID-19. For the study at large: T cells, B-cell-depleted T cells, or PBMCs supplied cDNA or gDNA.

The method was immunoSEQ multiplex PCR; TCRdb's version includes in-frame clones alone and lacks a portion of them. Seen here are 240,000 or so clones, around 86% observed once, and the top ten hold about 2%. The junction had 14 bases not matched to a gene; V was cut back by 5 bases and J by 4 bases. Looked up from germline, CDR1 is SEHNR and CDR2 is FQNEAQ (reference sequence). This CDR3 comprises 17 residues. The rearrangement links TRBV7-9 to TRBJ2-5, with 9 bases identical to TRBD1. Sequencing was performed on peripheral blood. The TCR originated in a man under 40 who had recovered from COVID-19. The CDR3 DNA reads as TGTGCCAGCAGCCCGTACAAAAGCGGACAGGGGCCAGAGACCCAGTACTTC. This translates into CASSPYKSGQGPETQYF.